The count of the clone carrying this T cell receptor (beta chain) is one. The target antigen is unknown. The CDR3 is made up of 15 amino acids. V was clipped by 5 bases and J by 7 bases, with 17 bases between them. Germline V CDR1 and CDR2: MNHEY, SMNVEV (reference sequence). This sample is part of a study of PD-1 blockade in classical Hodgkin lymphoma. Findings and caveats of the study: Newly diagnosed patients and complete responders had comparable diversity at baseline.

In every patient, relapse followed autologous stem cell transplantation, while exposure to brentuximab vedotin differed. Each best response was a complete response, a partial response or progressive disease. Method: immunoSEQ multiplex PCR; TCRdb's copy keeps in-frame clones and lacks some. The sample carries about 150,000 clones, around 73% recorded once. The clonotype comes from a human donor with classical Hodgkin lymphoma. This chain uses TRBV27 with TRBJ1-4; D gene uncertain. The sequences come from peripheral blood mononuclear cells (PBMCs), collected before the second cycle of nivolumab. This chain's CDR3 is CASSHGRWKGEKLFF. CDR3 bases: TGTGCCAGCAGTCACGGACGTTGGAAAGGTGAAAAACTGTTTTTT.